This TCR beta chain was documented in a study of cytomegalovirus exposure and HLA in healthy donors. Study-level results: In vitro experiments confirmed that three CMV-associated chains were specific for CMV antigens. A list of approximately 150 TCR beta chains associated with cytomegalovirus was given. Trimming of TCR beta V- and J-genes showed a link, identified in a later analysis, to a missense DCLRE1C variant.

This PCR relied on a set of 60 Vbeta primers and 13 Jbeta primers. This table comes from immunoSEQ multiplex PCR, and its TCRdb copy is limited to in-frame clones, with some not included. This sample carries around 50,000 clones, roughly four fifths of them seen once, and the ten largest clones take 4.3%. V dropped 1 base and J dropped 2; count of bases not matched to a gene: 3. This CDR3 spans 16 amino acids. The germline V gene encodes CDR1 SGHDN and CDR2 FVKESK. With regard to this clone: What it binds is not known.

The clonotype originates from a young man in good health and CMV-seronegative. Sequencing used PBMCs. The rearrangement uses TRBV14 and TRBJ2-1; 9 nucleotides match TRBD2. CDR3 nucleotide sequence: TGTGCCAGCAGCCAAGTTGGCGGGAGGGCCTACAATGAGCAGTTCTTC. Protein sequence: CASSQVGGRAYNEQFF.